A selection of T cell receptor beta chains follows, all from one sample in a study of T cells in Graves' hyperthyroidism and ophthalmopathy. MiXCR, applied by TCRdb to the multiplex PCR reads, yields one record per CDR3 protein. The sample lists some 720,000 distinct CDR3 sequences, 15% to 20% occurring once. Specimen: blood. These receptors originate from a man between 18 and 35 years old with Graves' hyperthyroidism. Each CDR3 is given with its conserved first and last residue. The D gene is left open where the match is weak. Expanded clones get a size class; other rows say once, few or many, or leave the size out.

clone_size: -
v_call: TRBV2
d_call: -
j_call: TRBJ2-7
cdr3_aa: CASSTGRGTYEQYF
cdr3_nt: TGTGCCAGCAGTACAGGTCGGGGAACCTACGAGCAGTACTTC

clone_size: many
v_call: TRBV6-1
d_call: -
j_call: TRBJ1-1
cdr3_aa: CASSARGGGTEAFF
cdr3_nt: TGTGCCAGCAGTGCGAGGGGTGGGGGGACTGAAGCTTTCTTT

clone_size: -
v_call: TRBV2
d_call: TRBD2
j_call: TRBJ2-1
cdr3_aa: CASRRTSGWNHEQFF
cdr3_nt: TGTGCCAGCAGGAGGACTAGCGGGTGGAACCATGAGCAGTTCTTC

clone_size: few
v_call: TRBV20-1
d_call: -
j_call: TRBJ1-5
cdr3_aa: CSARGQLNQPQHF
cdr3_nt: TGCAGTGCTAGAGGACAGCTCAATCAGCCCCAGCATTTT

clone_size: many
v_call: TRBV28
d_call: TRBD1
j_call: TRBJ2-1
cdr3_aa: CASSGVRGTDNEQFF
cdr3_nt: TGTGCCAGCAGCGGAGTCAGGGGGACCGACAATGAGCAGTTCTTC

clone_size: many
v_call: TRBV6-2/TRBV6-3
d_call: -
j_call: TRBJ2-7
cdr3_aa: CASSRGPTYEQYF
cdr3_nt: TGTGCCAGCAGTCGGGGCCCTACCTACGAGCAGTACTTC

clone_size: few
v_call: TRBV5-5
d_call: -
j_call: TRBJ2-1
cdr3_aa: CASSQGSGPDNEQFF
cdr3_nt: TGTGCCAGCAGCCAAGGGTCGGGGCCTGACAATGAGCAGTTCTTC

clone_size: -
v_call: TRBV2
d_call: -
j_call: TRBJ2-2
cdr3_aa: CASRVDLAPGELFF
cdr3_nt: TGTGCCAGCAGGGTCGATTTAGCGCCCGGGGAGCTGTTTTTT

clone_size: few
v_call: TRBV5-1
d_call: -
j_call: TRBJ1-1
cdr3_aa: CASKEGRFEAFF
cdr3_nt: TGCGCCAGCAAGGAAGGTCGATTTGAAGCTTTCTTT

clone_size: many
v_call: TRBV11-3
d_call: -
j_call: TRBJ2-5
cdr3_aa: CASSPYTGEGETQYF
cdr3_nt: TGTGCCAGCAGCCCATATACAGGGGAGGGAGAGACCCAGTACTTC

clone_size: many
v_call: TRBV20-1
d_call: -
j_call: TRBJ2-7
cdr3_aa: CSARIPRVEYEQYF
cdr3_nt: TGCAGTGCTAGGATCCCACGGGTGGAGTACGAGCAGTACTTC

clone_size: -
v_call: TRBV19
d_call: TRBD1
j_call: TRBJ2-7
cdr3_aa: CASSILGDSSYEQYF
cdr3_nt: TGTGCCAGTAGTATCTTGGGGGACAGCTCCTACGAGCAGTACTTC

clone_size: -
v_call: TRBV28
d_call: -
j_call: TRBJ1-1
cdr3_aa: CASSTYTEAFF
cdr3_nt: TGTGCCAGCAGTACATACACTGAAGCTTTCTTT

clone_size: once
v_call: TRBV5-4
d_call: -
j_call: TRBJ2-7
cdr3_aa: CASSLNIGSYEQYF
cdr3_nt: TGTGCCAGCAGCCTCAACATAGGATCCTACGAGCAGTACTTC

clone_size: -
v_call: TRBV7-2
d_call: -
j_call: TRBJ1-1
cdr3_aa: CASRGWDTEAFF
cdr3_nt: TGTGCCAGCCGGGGGTGGGACACTGAAGCTTTCTTT

clone_size: -
v_call: TRBV25-1
d_call: -
j_call: TRBJ2-5
cdr3_aa: CASSRQNGETQYF
cdr3_nt: TGTGCCAGCAGTAGGCAGAACGGGGAGACCCAGTACTTC

clone_size: -
v_call: TRBV6-1
d_call: TRBD2
j_call: TRBJ2-1
cdr3_aa: CASSSRVAGVSYNEQFF
cdr3_nt: TGTGCCAGCAGTTCCCGGGTAGCGGGAGTGTCATACAATGAGCAGTTCTTC

clone_size: few
v_call: TRBV20-1
d_call: TRBD1
j_call: TRBJ1-6
cdr3_aa: CSVGPGTANSPLHF
cdr3_nt: TGCAGTGTGGGTCCCGGGACAGCAAATTCACCCCTCCACTTT

clone_size: few
v_call: TRBV5-1
d_call: TRBD2
j_call: TRBJ2-7
cdr3_aa: CASSPDRGRGPIYEQYF
cdr3_nt: TGCGCCAGCAGCCCCGACCGTGGGAGGGGACCCATCTACGAGCAGTACTTC

clone_size: many
v_call: TRBV3-1
d_call: -
j_call: TRBJ2-5
cdr3_aa: CASSQSSQETQYF
cdr3_nt: TGTGCCAGCAGCCAAAGTTCGCAAGAGACCCAGTACTTC

clone_size: -
v_call: TRBV7-9
d_call: -
j_call: TRBJ2-5
cdr3_aa: CASSLPVGRQETQYF
cdr3_nt: TGTGCCAGCAGCTTGCCGGTAGGCCGCCAAGAGACCCAGTACTTC

clone_size: many
v_call: TRBV29-1
d_call: -
j_call: TRBJ2-5
cdr3_aa: CSVGAGGKETQYF
cdr3_nt: TGCAGCGTTGGAGCAGGGGGGAAAGAGACCCAGTACTTC

clone_size: -
v_call: TRBV27
d_call: TRBD1
j_call: TRBJ1-6
cdr3_aa: CASSHDRVSPLHF
cdr3_nt: TGTGCCAGCAGTCATGACAGGGTCTCACCCCTCCACTTT

clone_size: -
v_call: TRBV4-3
d_call: -
j_call: TRBJ1-3
cdr3_aa: CASSQAVGSGNTIYF
cdr3_nt: TGCGCCAGCAGCCAAGCGGTGGGCTCTGGAAACACCATATATTTT

clone_size: -
v_call: TRBV5-1
d_call: -
j_call: TRBJ2-7
cdr3_aa: CASSLGMTNSYEQYF
cdr3_nt: TGCGCCAGCAGCTTGGGAATGACTAACTCCTACGAGCAGTACTTC

clone_size: few
v_call: TRBV10-2
d_call: -
j_call: TRBJ2-4
cdr3_aa: CASSEPGHPRIQYF
cdr3_nt: TGCGCCAGCAGTGAGCCGGGACACCCTCGGATTCAGTACTTC

clone_size: many
v_call: TRBV20-1
d_call: -
j_call: TRBJ2-3
cdr3_aa: CSATRGIPADTQYF
cdr3_nt: TGCAGTGCCACTAGGGGAATCCCTGCAGATACGCAGTATTTT

clone_size: few
v_call: TRBV18
d_call: TRBD1
j_call: TRBJ2-5
cdr3_aa: CASSPGTGDETQYF
cdr3_nt: TGTGCCAGCTCACCGGGGACAGGGGATGAGACCCAGTACTTC

clone_size: -
v_call: TRBV30
d_call: -
j_call: TRBJ1-1
cdr3_aa: CALGSVSEAFF
cdr3_nt: TGTGCCTTGGGTTCTGTCTCAGAAGCTTTCTTT

clone_size: many
v_call: TRBV12-3/TRBV12-4
d_call: -
j_call: TRBJ1-1
cdr3_aa: CASSLNSFYTEAFF
cdr3_nt: TGTGCCAGCAGTTTAAATTCCTTCTACACTGAAGCTTTCTTT

clone_size: few
v_call: TRBV2
d_call: -
j_call: TRBJ1-1
cdr3_aa: CASSEGLGVNTEAFF
cdr3_nt: TGTGCCAGCAGTGAAGGGTTGGGGGTGAACACTGAAGCTTTCTTT

clone_size: -
v_call: TRBV11-1
d_call: -
j_call: TRBJ2-7
cdr3_aa: CASSLPLSSEQYF
cdr3_nt: TGTGCCAGCAGCTTACCCCTTTCTAGCGAGCAGTACTTC

clone_size: -
v_call: TRBV5-6
d_call: -
j_call: TRBJ2-7
cdr3_aa: CASSLRARGNYEQYF
cdr3_nt: TGTGCCAGCAGCTTAAGGGCAAGGGGGAACTACGAGCAGTACTTC

clone_size: few
v_call: TRBV28
d_call: TRBD2
j_call: TRBJ2-2
cdr3_aa: CASSLLLAGPGELFF
cdr3_nt: TGTGCCAGCAGCCTTCTACTAGCGGGACCCGGGGAGCTGTTTTTT

clone_size: many
v_call: TRBV27
d_call: -
j_call: TRBJ1-2
cdr3_aa: CASRDSYGYTF
cdr3_nt: TGTGCCAGCAGGGACAGCTATGGCTACACCTTC

clone_size: few
v_call: TRBV5-4
d_call: -
j_call: TRBJ2-1
cdr3_aa: CASTRTAHVGNEQFF
cdr3_nt: TGTGCCAGCACAAGGACCGCTCATGTCGGGAATGAGCAGTTCTTC

clone_size: -
v_call: TRBV19
d_call: TRBD2
j_call: TRBJ2-1
cdr3_aa: CASSDSGWGDEQFF
cdr3_nt: TGTGCCAGTAGTGATAGCGGGTGGGGAGATGAGCAGTTCTTC

clone_size: -
v_call: TRBV20-1
d_call: -
j_call: TRBJ2-5
cdr3_aa: CSARGREAGQETQYF
cdr3_nt: TGCAGTGCCAGAGGAAGGGAAGCGGGTCAAGAGACCCAGTACTTC

clone_size: many
v_call: TRBV12-3/TRBV12-4
d_call: TRBD2
j_call: TRBJ2-1
cdr3_aa: CASSRELAGVVYNEQFF
cdr3_nt: TGTGCCAGCAGCCGTGAACTAGCGGGAGTGGTCTACAATGAGCAGTTCTTC

clone_size: -
v_call: TRBV5-1
d_call: -
j_call: TRBJ2-5
cdr3_aa: CASRSYGETQYF
cdr3_nt: TGCGCCAGCAGATCCTATGGGGAGACCCAGTACTTC

clone_size: few
v_call: TRBV29-1
d_call: TRBD2
j_call: TRBJ2-1
cdr3_aa: CSAPGTSDYNEQFF
cdr3_nt: TGCAGCGCACCCGGGACTAGCGACTACAATGAGCAGTTCTTC